These 13 T cell receptor beta chains were sequenced from one sample in a study of blood T cells in healthy people across ages. The authors ran a second PCR of about 6 to 11 cycles using a sample-barcoded 5' primer and a J-beta primer mix. TCRdb processed the 5' RACE reads anew with MiXCR; each CDR3 protein has one entry. The repertoire has more than 1,400,000 distinct CDR3 sequences, about 43% of them found once; the top ten carry less than 8%. Input material: blood. Receptor source: a woman younger than 30 in good health.

This clonotype was observed a single time. Since no conserved phenylalanine or tryptophan closes the CDR3, a read error is the likely cause. The rearrangement uses TRBV29-1 and TRBJ2-1, with D tentatively TRBD2 (6 bases). The last part of the DNA fits TRBJ2-7 better; the J call may be wrong. The CDR3 covers 13 residues. Germline V lookup: CDR1 SQVTM, CDR2 ANQGSEA. In DNA form, the CDR3 reads TGCAGCGTTGGAGGCGGGAACTACAATGAGCAGTACTCC. Protein product: CSVGGGNYNEQYS.

This clonotype appeared a few times. One end of the junction fails to match germline, which may point to a read error. The chain employs TRBV5-1 and TRBJ2-7; 10 bases align to TRBD1. The CDR3 is 14 residues long. Germline V gene sequence: CDR1 SGHRS, CDR2 YFSETQ. For the CDR3, the DNA is TGTGCCAGCAGCCTGGACAGGGGGAACGACGAGCAGTACTTC. Amino acid sequence: CASSLDRGNDEQYF.

The V call is TRBV25-1, the J call TRBJ2-7; 8 bases fit TRBD2. The CDR3 consists of 14 residues. After removal of 2 bases from V and 6 bases from J, the junction contained 6 bases not matched to a gene. CDR1 and CDR2 (germline): MGHDK, SYGVNS. CDR3 sequence: CASSETGTRGEQYF. The CDR3 coding sequence is TGTGCCAGCAGTGAAACCGGGACTAGAGGCGAGCAGTACTTC.

This clonotype turned up a few times. The chain employs TRBV28 and TRBJ1-2, with TRBD1 identical over 7 bases. The CDR3 extends over 14 amino acids. Germline V gene lookup returns CDR1 MDHEN and CDR2 SYDVKM. The junction had 11 bases not matched to a gene; V was cut back by 5 bases and J by 8 bases. CDR3 sequence: CASSATTGNLGYTF. In nucleotides, the CDR3 is TGTGCCAGCAGTGCCACGACAGGGAATCTGGGCTACACCTTC.

The chain carries TRBV20-1 and TRBJ2-6; tentatively, D is TRBD2 (5 bases). Germline V CDR1 and CDR2: DFQATT, SNEGSKA (reference sequence). The length of the CDR3 is 14 residues. V lost 3 bases and J 5 bases, leaving 11 bases between the germline ends. DNA of the CDR3: TGCAGTGCTAGTGGGCTAGCTTGGGCCAACGTCCTGACTTTC. Translation: CSASGLAWANVLTF.

The gene calls are TRBV28 and TRBJ2-5; D perhaps matches TRBD2 (5 bases). CDR1 MDHEN and CDR2 SYDVKM come from the germline V gene. Trimming cost V 5 bases and J 0 bases, with 19 bases left between them. The CDR3 covers 17 residues. The chain's CDR3 is CASSRGPGWGNQETQYF. DNA of the CDR3: TGTGCCAGCAGTCGCGGCCCGGGATGGGGAAACCAAGAGACCCAGTACTTC. Using reference TRBV28 and TRBJ2-5 for the parts outside the CDR3, the full variable domain is DVKVTQSSRYLVKRTGEKVFLECVQDMDHENMFWYRQDPGLGLRLIYFSYDVKMKEKGDIPEGYSVSREKKERFSLILESASTNQTSMYLCASSRGPGWGNQETQYFGPGTRLLVL.

The chain employs TRBV12-3 or TRBV12-4 and TRBJ2-5; D not certain. There are 14 residues in the CDR3. V was cut by 4 bases and J by 5 bases, with 14 bases left in between. CDR3 residues: CASSSPPMRETQYF. In DNA form, the CDR3 reads TGTGCCAGCAGTTCTCCTCCTATGAGGGAGACCCAGTACTTC.

This clonotype was observed a few times. The chain links TRBV10-1 to TRBJ1-5; D is ambiguous. Deletions cut 0 bases from V and 0 bases from J, with 9 bases between. Germline CDR1 is WNHNN and CDR2 is SYGVQD (reference sequence). The CDR3 totals 16 residues. CDR3 region: CASSESAGDSNQPQHF. The CDR3, as DNA: TGCGCCAGCAGTGAGTCTGCCGGGGATAGCAATCAGCCCCAGCATTTT.

The chain combines TRBV3-1 with TRBJ1-6; D is possibly TRBD1 (5 bases). Looked up from germline, CDR1 is LGHDT and CDR2 is YNNKEL (reference sequence). This CDR3 comprises 16 residues. Between the trimmed V and J ends, which lost 1 base and 8 bases, there was a span of 15 bases. The CDR3: CASSQGGAGGYSPLHF. The CDR3 DNA sequence: TGTGCCAGCAGCCAAGGAGGGGCGGGTGGTTATTCACCCCTCCACTTT.

This chain uses TRBV6-5 with TRBJ2-7; D is ambiguous. The DNA end is a closer match to TRBJ2-5, so the J assignment may be wrong. This CDR3 has 13 amino acids. CDR1 is MNHEY and CDR2 is SVGAGI in the germline V gene. For the CDR3, the DNA is TGTGCCAGCAGTTACTCAGAAGTAGAGACCCAGTACTTC. Its translation is CASSYSEVETQYF.

The chain uses TRBV18 and TRBJ1-6; TRBD1 agrees at 9 bases. J was trimmed by 1 base and V by 1 base; bases with no gene match: 5. This CDR3 is built from 18 residues. Germline-derived CDR1 and CDR2 are KGHSH and LQKENI. CDR3 in DNA: TGTGCCAGCTCACCACTCGGGACAGGGATTTCCTATAATTCACCCCTCCACTTT. Translation: CASSPLGTGISYNSPLHF. Using reference TRBV18 and TRBJ1-6 for the parts outside the CDR3, the full variable domain is NAGVMQNPRHLVRRRGQEARLRCSPMKGHSHVYWYRQLPEEGLKFMVYLQKENIIDESGMPKERFSAEFPKEGPSILRIQQVVRGDSAAYFCASSPLGTGISYNSPLHFGNGTRLTVT.

Worth noting for this clonotype: An end of the junction does not agree with germline; a read error may underlie this. The chain links TRBV28 to TRBJ1-4; D might be TRBD1 (5 bases). Germline V gene data show CDR1 as MDHEN and CDR2 as SYDVKM. The CDR3 is made up of 17 amino acids. DNA of the CDR3: TGTGCCAGTAGTTCCTCCATCGACAGTGCAACTAATGAAAAACTGTTTTTT. Translation gives CASSSSIDSATNEKLFF.

The chain joins TRBV15 to TRBJ1-1; D remains unclear. Trimming pared 2 bases from V and 6 bases from J, leaving 7 bases between. The germline CDR1 and CDR2 sequences are LNHNV and YYDKDF (reference sequence). CDR3 length equals 12 residues. CDR3 nucleotides: TGTGCCACCAGCAGACCCCTATCTGAAGCTTTCTTT. Its translation: CATSRPLSEAFF.